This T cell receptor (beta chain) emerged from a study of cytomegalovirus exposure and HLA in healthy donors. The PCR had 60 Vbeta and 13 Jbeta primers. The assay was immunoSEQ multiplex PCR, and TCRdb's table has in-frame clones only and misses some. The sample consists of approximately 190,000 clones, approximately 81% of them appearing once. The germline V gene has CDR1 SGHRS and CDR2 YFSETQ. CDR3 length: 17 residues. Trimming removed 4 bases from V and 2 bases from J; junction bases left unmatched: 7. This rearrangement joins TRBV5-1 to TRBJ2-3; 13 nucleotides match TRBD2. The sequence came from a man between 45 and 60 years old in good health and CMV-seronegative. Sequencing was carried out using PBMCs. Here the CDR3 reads CASSLGTSGALTDTQYF. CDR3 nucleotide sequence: TGCGCCAGCAGCCTCGGGACTAGCGGGGCACTCACAGATACGCAGTATTTT.